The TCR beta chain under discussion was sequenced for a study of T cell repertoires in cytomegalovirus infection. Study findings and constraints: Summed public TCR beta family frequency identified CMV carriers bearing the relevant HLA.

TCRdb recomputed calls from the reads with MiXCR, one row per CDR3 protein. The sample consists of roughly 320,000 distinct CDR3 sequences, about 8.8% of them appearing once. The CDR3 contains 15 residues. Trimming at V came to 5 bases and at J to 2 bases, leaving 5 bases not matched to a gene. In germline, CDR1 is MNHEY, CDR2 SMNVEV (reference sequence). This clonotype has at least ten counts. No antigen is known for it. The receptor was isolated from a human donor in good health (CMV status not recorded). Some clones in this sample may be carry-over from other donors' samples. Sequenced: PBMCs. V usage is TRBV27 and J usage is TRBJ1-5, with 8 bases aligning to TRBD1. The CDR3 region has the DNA TGTGCCAGCAGTACTGACAGGGGAGGCAATCAGCCCCAGCATTTT. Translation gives CASSTDRGGNQPQHF.